This T cell receptor beta chain derives from a study of OX40 agonist ivuxolimab in advanced cancers. At the level of the whole study: Ivuxolimab, which targeted the costimulatory receptor OX40 (CD134), was an agonistic, fully human IgG2 monoclonal antibody. The purpose of peripheral TCRbeta sequencing was to test whether ivuxolimab changed TCR sequence diversity and led to clonal T-cell expansion. In the dose-escalation cohort, 82.7% of patients were male, and the mean age was roughly 56 years with a range of roughly 20 to 80. The paper covers the monotherapy dose-escalation part of the phase I ivuxolimab trial, which included N of about 56 patients. Among the 50 to 55 dose-escalation patients, around 19 had hepatocellular carcinoma, roughly 15 melanoma, 9 renal cell carcinoma and 9 head and neck cancer. Partial responses were achieved by three dose-escalation patients, of whom one had hepatocellular carcinoma and two had cutaneous melanoma. Intravenous ivuxolimab was administered to patients every 2 weeks at six dose levels: 0.01, 0.1, 0.3, 1.5, 3 and 10 mg/kg. Prior anti-PD-1, anti-PD-L1 or anti-CTLA-4 therapy was permitted, and checkpoint inhibitors had been received by about 37% of dose-escalation patients.

Study-wide findings and limitations: In the 0.1-3.0 mg/kg groups, partial responders had among the lowest normalized peripheral clonal expansion, particularly in CD8+ T cells. Which antigens the clonally expanded peripheral T cells were specific for was not determined. At doses from 0.1 to 3.0 mg/kg, clonal expansion was seen in both CD4+ and CD8+ blood T cells between baseline and week 6. On average, CD8+ T cells showed more expanded clones than CD4+ T cells after ivuxolimab. Low levels of normalized T-cell clonal expansion were also seen in some patients who did not respond.

The trim is 3 bases for V and 0 bases for J, with a gap of 15 bases between the germline ends. The CDR3 holds 17 amino acids from the cysteine to the phenylalanine. Just CDR3 DNA is preserved here, 51 bases in frame from base 1. Sequences KGHSH (CDR1) and LQKENI (CDR2) are obtained from the germline V gene. For sequencing of the TCRbeta CDR3 region, genomic DNA was extracted from the sorted cells. The immunoSEQ Assay was used for sequencing of TCRbeta CDR3 regions. This is the immuneACCESS table as TCRdb keeps it, with only in-frame sequences that have V and J called. A part of the clones is gone; compared with another copy, unresolved V genes explain less than half, and the rest is unexplained. The sample data list 95,000 to 150,000 clones, and about 94% of these were observed just once. The ten largest clonotypes hold roughly 0.15% of the sample. As to this clone: The clone's antigen remains unknown. Nothing much larger sits one base from this clone, and base qualities are not available.

Patients with autoimmune disease history or receiving systemic immunosuppression were excluded from the trial. Peripheral blood for TCR sequencing was drawn from every dose cohort at baseline, at cycle 4 day 1 and at cycle 7 day 1. The samples were drawn from a first-in-human, open-label, multicenter phase I dose-escalation trial of ivuxolimab. Adults with locally advanced or metastatic melanoma, renal cell, hepatocellular, or head and neck squamous cell carcinoma were enrolled in the trial. Before TCR sequencing, CD4+ T cells and CD8+ T cells were sorted from peripheral blood as separate populations.

The sequenced sample was CD4+ or CD8+ T cells sorted from blood, obtained in a trial of the OX40 agonist ivuxolimab. This sequence originates from an adult with an advanced solid tumor such as melanoma, head and neck, liver or kidney cancer. The chain links TRBV18 with TRBJ1-3, and the D gene may be TRBD1, 6 bases matching. The bases read TGTGCCAGCTCACCGGAGCTGGACAGAAGCTCTGGAAACACCATATATTTT. Its translation reads: CASSPELDRSSGNTIYF.